Detailed here is one T cell receptor beta chain. Its antigen is unknown. The data were obtained in a study of shared clonotypes between healthy human individuals. Whole-study findings and limits: Incomplete sequencing of sorted subsets was indicated by rarefaction despite large depth. The researchers took only blood, and tissue repertoires probably look different. Estimated clonotype richness was generally higher in naive than memory subsets.

The CDR3 totals 14 residues. V was clipped by 9 bases and J by 1 base; unmatched bases: 8. Germline V lookup: CDR1 LNHDA, CDR2 SQIVND (reference sequence). This table comes from immunoSEQ multiplex PCR, and its TCRdb copy is limited to in-frame clones, with some not included. The profile shows around 2.1 million clones, around 93% of them singletons. Naive CD8 cells, CD45RO-negative and positively selected for CCR7, excluded terminally differentiated effector memory CD45RA+ cells. Recent vaccinations or acute infections were absent in the healthy HIV-negative adult donors. Sample: naive CD8+ T cells from PBMCs. This receptor was taken from a man younger than 35 in good health. Some clones in this sample may be carry-over from other donors' samples. The rearrangement links TRBV19 to TRBJ1-1; 7 bases are a match to TRBD1. The CDR3 DNA reads as TGTGCCAGCTTACCAGGGGGAGAGAACACTGAAGCTTTCTTT. It codes for CASLPGGENTEAFF.